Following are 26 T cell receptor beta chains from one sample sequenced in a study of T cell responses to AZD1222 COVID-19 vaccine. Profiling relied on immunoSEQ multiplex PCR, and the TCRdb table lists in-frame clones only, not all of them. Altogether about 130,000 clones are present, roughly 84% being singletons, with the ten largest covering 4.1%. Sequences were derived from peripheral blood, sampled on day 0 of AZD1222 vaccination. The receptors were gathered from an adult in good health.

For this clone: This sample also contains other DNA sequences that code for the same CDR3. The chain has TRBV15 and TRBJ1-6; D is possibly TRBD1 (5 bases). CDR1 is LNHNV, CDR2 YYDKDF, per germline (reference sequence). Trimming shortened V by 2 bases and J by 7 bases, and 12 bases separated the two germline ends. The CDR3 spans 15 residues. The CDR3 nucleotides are TGTGCCACCAGCAGAACCGGGACCGGCAATTCACCCCTCCACTTT. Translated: CATSRTGTGNSPLHF.

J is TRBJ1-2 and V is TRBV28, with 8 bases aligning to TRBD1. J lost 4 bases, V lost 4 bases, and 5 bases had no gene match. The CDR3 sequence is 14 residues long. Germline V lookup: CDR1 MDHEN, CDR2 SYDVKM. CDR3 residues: CASSSDRVTYGYTF. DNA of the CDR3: TGTGCCAGCAGTTCGGACAGGGTGACCTATGGCTACACCTTC.

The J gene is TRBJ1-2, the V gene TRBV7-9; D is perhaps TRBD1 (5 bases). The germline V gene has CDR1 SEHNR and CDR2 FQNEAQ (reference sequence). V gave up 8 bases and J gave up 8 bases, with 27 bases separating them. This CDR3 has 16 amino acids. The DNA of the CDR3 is TGTGCCAGCGCCCTCCCCCCTGTTTTGGGGGACGAGGGCTACACCTTC. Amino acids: CASALPPVLGDEGYTF.

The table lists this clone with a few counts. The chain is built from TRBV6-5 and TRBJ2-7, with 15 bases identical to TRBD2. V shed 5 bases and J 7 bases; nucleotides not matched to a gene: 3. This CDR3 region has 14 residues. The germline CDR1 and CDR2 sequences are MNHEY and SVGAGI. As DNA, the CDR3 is TGTGCCAGCAGTCCGGGACTAGCGGGGGGTGAGCAGTACTTC. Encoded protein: CASSPGLAGGEQYF.

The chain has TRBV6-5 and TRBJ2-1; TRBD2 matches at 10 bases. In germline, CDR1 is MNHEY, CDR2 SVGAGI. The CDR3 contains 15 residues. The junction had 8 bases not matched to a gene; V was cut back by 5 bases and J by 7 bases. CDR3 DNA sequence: TGTGCCAGCAGTCTGGAGCGGGGGGGCTGGAATGAGCAGTTCTTC. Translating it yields CASSLERGGWNEQFF.

CDR3 sequence (DNA): TGTGCCAGCAGCTGGGTCCCCGAGAGCGAGCAGTACTTC. Translated: CASSWVPESEQYF. This chain joins TRBV7-3 and TRBJ2-7, with D uncertain. The germline gives CDR1 SGHTA, CDR2 FQGTGA. This CDR3 spans 13 amino acids. The V and J ends lost 4 bases and 6 bases respectively, with 13 bases between them.

Here the CDR3 DNA reads TGTGCCAGTTCCCCGAGAGGGAGCAATCAGCCCCAGCATTTT. Translated, it gives CASSPRGSNQPQHF. The chain recombines TRBV18 with TRBJ1-5; D ambiguous. This CDR3 is built from 14 residues. V was clipped by 9 bases and J by 1 base, with 13 bases between them. Germline CDR1 reads KGHSH; CDR2 reads LQKENI.

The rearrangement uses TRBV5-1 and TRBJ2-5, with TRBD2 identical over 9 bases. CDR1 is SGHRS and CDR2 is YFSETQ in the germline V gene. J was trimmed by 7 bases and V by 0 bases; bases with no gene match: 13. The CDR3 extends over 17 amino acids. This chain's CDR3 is CASSLEALAGSRGTQYF. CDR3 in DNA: TGCGCCAGCAGCTTGGAGGCTCTAGCGGGGTCCCGGGGGACCCAGTACTTC.

The CDR3 sequence: CAWKRGYGYTF. The CDR3 coding sequence is TGTGCCTGGAAGAGGGGCTATGGCTACACCTTC. The chain uses TRBV30 and TRBJ1-2; perhaps TRBD1 as D (5 bases). V gave up 4 bases and J gave up 4 bases, with 7 bases separating them. The CDR3 contains 11 residues. Germline V lookup: CDR1 GTSNPN, CDR2 SVGIG (reference sequence).

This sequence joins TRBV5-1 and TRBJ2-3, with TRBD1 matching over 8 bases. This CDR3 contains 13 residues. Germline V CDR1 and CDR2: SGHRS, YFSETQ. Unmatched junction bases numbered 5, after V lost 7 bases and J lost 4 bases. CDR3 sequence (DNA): TGCGCCAGCGCTGGACAGGGCCCAGATACGCAGTATTTT. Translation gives CASAGQGPDTQYF.

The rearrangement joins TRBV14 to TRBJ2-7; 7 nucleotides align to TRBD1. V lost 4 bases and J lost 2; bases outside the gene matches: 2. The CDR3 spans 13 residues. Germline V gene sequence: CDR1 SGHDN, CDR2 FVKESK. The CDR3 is CASSPGTAYEQYF. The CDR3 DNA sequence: TGTGCCAGCAGCCCGGGGACAGCCTACGAGCAGTACTTC.

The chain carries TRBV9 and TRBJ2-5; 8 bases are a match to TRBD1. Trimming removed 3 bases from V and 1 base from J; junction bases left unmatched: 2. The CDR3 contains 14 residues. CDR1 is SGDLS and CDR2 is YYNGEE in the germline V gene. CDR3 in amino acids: CASSAGGSQETQYF. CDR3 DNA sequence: TGTGCCAGCAGCGCAGGGGGCTCCCAAGAGACCCAGTACTTC. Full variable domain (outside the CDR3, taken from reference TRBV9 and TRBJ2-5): DSGVTQTPKHLITATGQRVTLRCSPRSGDLSVYWYQQSLDQGLQFLIQYYNGEERAKGNILERFSAQQFPDLHSELNLSSLELGDSALYFCASSAGGSQETQYFGPGTRLLVL.

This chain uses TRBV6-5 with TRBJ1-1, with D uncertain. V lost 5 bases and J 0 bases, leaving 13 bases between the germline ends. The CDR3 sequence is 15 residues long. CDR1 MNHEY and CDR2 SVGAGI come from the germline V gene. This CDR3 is CASSPPGSLNTEAFF. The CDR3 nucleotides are TGTGCCAGCAGTCCCCCCGGCAGTTTGAACACTGAAGCTTTCTTT.

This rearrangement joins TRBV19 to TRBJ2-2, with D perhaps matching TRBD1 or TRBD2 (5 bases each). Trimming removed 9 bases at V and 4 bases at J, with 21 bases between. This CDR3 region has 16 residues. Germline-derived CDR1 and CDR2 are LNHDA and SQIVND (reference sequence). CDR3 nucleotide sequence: TGTGCCAGCTTCGGGGCGGCGAAGGGGTTCACCGGGGAGCTGTTTTTT. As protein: CASFGAAKGFTGELFF.

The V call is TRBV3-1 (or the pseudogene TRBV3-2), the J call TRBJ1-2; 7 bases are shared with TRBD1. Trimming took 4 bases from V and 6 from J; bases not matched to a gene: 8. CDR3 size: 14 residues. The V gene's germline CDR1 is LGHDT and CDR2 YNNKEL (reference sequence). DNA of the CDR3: TGTGCCAGCAGCCTAAAACAGGGGAACCATGGCTACACCTTC. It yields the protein CASSLKQGNHGYTF.

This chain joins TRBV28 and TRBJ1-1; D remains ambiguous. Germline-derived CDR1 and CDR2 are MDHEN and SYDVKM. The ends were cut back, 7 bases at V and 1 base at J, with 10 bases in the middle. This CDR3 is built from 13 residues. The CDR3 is CASKEVTNTEAFF. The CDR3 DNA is TGTGCCAGCAAGGAGGTTACGAACACTGAAGCTTTCTTT.

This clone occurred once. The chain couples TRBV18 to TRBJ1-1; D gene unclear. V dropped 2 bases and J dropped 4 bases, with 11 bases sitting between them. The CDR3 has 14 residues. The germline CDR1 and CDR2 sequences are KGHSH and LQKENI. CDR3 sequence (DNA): TGTGCCAGCTCACCAAACGGAGGGAGCACTGAAGCTTTCTTT. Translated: CASSPNGGSTEAFF.

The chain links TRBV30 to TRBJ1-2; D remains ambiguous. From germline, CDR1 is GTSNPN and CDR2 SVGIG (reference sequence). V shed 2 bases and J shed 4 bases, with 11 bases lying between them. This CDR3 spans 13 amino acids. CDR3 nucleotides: TGTGCCTGGAGTCGAGAGGGTCTCTATGGCTACACCTTC. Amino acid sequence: CAWSREGLYGYTF.

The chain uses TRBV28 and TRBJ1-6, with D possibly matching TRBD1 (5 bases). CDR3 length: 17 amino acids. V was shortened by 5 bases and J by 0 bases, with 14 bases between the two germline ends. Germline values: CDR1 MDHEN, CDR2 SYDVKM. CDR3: CASSRDSGNSYNSPLHF. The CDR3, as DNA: TGTGCCAGCAGTCGGGACTCAGGCAACTCCTATAATTCACCCCTCCACTTT.

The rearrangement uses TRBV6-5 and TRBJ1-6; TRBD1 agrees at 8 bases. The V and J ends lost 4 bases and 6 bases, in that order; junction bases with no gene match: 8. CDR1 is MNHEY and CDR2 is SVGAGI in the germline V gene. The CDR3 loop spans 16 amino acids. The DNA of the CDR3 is TGTGCCAGCAGTTTTCGGACAGGGCTGTCTAATTCACCCCTCCACTTT. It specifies CASSFRTGLSNSPLHF.

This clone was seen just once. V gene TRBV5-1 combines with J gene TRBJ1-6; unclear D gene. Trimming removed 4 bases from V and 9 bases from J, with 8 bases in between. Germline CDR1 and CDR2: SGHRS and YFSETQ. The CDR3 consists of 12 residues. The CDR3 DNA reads TGCGCCAGCAGCCCAGATGGTTCACCCCTCCACTTT. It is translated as CASSPDGSPLHF. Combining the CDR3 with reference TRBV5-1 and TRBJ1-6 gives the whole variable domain KAGVTQTPRYLIKTRGQQVTLSCSPISGHRSVSWYQQTPGQGLQFLFEYFSETQRNKGNFPGRFSGRQFSNSRSEMNVSTLELGDSALYLCASSPDGSPLHFGNGTRLTVT.

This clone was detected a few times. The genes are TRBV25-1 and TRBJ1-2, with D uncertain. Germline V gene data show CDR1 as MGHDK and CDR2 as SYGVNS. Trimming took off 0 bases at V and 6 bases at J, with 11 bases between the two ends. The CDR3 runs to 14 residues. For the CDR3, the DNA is TGTGCCAGCAGTGAATATGGCGGGAGACATGGCTACACCTTC. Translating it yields CASSEYGGRHGYTF.

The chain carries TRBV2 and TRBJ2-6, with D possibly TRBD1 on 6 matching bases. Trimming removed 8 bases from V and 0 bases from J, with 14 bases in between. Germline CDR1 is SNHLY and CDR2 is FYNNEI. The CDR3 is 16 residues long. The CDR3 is CASDGDRFSGANVLTF. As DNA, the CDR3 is TGTGCCAGCGATGGTGACAGGTTCTCTGGGGCCAACGTCCTGACTTTC.

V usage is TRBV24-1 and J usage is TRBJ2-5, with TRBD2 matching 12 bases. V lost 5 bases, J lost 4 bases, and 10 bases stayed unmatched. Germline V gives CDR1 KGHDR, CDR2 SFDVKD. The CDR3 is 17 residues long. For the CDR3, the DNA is TGTGCCACCAGTGTATCGGCTAGCGGGGGGGCCGCAGAGACCCAGTACTTC. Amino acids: CATSVSASGGAAETQYF.

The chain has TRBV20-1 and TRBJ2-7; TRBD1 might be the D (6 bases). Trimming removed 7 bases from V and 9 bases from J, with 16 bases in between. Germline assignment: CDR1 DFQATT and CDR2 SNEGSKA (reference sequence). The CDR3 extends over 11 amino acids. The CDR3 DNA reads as TGCAGTGTTGGACAGCCGCTAGGGCAGTACTTC. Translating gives CSVGQPLGQYF.

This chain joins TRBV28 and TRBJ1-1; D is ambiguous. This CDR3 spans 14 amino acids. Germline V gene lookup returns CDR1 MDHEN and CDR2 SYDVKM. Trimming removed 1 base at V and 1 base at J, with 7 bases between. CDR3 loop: CASSLLLGNTEAFF. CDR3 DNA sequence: TGTGCCAGCAGTTTATTATTGGGGAACACTGAAGCTTTCTTT.